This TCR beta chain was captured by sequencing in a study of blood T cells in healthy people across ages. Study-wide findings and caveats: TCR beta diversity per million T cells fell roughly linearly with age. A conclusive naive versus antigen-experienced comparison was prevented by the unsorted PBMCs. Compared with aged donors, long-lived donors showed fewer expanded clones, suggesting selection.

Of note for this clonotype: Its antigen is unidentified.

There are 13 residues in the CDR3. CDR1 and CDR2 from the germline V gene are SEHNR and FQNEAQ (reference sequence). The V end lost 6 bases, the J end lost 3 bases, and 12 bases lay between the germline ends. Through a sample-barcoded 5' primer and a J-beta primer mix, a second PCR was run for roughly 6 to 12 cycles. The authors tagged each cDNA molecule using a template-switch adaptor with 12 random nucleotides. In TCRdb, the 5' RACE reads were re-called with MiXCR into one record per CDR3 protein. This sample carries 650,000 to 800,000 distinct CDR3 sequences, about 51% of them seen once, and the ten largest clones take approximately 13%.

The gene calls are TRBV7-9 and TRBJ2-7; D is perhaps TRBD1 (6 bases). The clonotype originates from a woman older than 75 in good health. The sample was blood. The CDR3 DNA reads TGTGCCAGCAGAGCGGACAGCAACTACGAGCAGTACTTC. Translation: CASRADSNYEQYF.